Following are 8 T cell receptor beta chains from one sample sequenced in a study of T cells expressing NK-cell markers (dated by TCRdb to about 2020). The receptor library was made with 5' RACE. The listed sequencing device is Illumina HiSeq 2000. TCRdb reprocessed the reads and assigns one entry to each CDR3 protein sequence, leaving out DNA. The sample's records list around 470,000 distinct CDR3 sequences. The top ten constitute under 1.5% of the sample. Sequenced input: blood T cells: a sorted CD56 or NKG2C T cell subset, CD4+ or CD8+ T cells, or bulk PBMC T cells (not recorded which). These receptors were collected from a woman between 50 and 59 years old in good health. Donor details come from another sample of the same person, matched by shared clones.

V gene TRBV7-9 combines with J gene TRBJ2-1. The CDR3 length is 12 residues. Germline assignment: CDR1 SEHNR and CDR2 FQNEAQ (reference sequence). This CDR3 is CASSLGSDEQFF.

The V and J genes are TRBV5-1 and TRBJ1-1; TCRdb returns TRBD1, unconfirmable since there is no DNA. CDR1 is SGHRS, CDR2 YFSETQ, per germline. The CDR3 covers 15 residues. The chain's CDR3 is CASSPRQGRDTEAFF.

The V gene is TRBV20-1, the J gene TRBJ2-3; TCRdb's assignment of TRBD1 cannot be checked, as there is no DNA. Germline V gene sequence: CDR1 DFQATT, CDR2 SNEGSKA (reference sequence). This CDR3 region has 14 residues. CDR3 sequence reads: CSARGQGQLDTQYF.

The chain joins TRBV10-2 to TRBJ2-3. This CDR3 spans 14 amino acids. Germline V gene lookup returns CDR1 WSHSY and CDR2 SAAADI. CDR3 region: CASRPAVSTDTQYF.

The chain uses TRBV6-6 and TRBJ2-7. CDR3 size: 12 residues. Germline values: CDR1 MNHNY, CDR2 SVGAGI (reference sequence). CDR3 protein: CASSLLGYEQYF.

This chain's CDR3 is CASSPPGTGVTDTQYF. The J gene is TRBJ2-3, the V gene TRBV5-4; TCRdb reports TRBD1, a call that lacks DNA to check it against. Germline loops: CDR1 SGHNT, CDR2 YYREEE (reference sequence). The CDR3 spans 16 residues.

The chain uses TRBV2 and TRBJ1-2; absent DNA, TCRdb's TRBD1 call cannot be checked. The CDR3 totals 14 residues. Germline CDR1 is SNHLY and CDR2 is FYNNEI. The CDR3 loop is CASSAGQGNYGYTF.

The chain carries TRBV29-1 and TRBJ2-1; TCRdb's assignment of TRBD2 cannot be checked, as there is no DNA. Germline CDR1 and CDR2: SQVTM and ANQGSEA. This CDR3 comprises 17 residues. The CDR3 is CSVVLPPLAGAYNEQFF.